The present T cell receptor (beta chain) was sequenced within a study of patients and donors after allogeneic stem cell transplantation. This clonotype was observed a few times. V shed 4 bases, J shed 1 base, and the junction held 17 bases outside the gene matches. The CDR3 has 19 residues. CDR1 SGDLS and CDR2 YYNGEE come from the germline V gene. One entry per CDR3 protein, called by TCRdb with MiXCR from the RT-PCR reads. Among about 960,000 distinct CDR3 sequences listed, about a sixth were seen once. This TCR was sampled from a human donor who was either an allogeneic HSCT recipient or a stem cell or donor lymphocyte infusion donor (not recorded which). It is not recorded whose cells these are; they may come from a transplant donor. J is TRBJ2-3 and V is TRBV9, with 8 bases fitting TRBD2. The sequencing sample was made of blood, either unsorted or a sorted T cell fraction (not recorded which). CDR3 amino acids: CASSLPVVAGRGGTDTQYF. The CDR3 DNA is TGTGCCAGCAGCTTACCCGTGGTAGCGGGGAGAGGTGGCACAGATACGCAGTATTTT.